This T cell receptor (beta chain) was captured by sequencing in a study of blood T cell repertoires in COVID-19. About the study: Samples taken during acute and convalescent COVID-19 were collected in the United States, Italy and Spain.

The data were produced by immunoSEQ multiplex PCR, yet TCRdb's version contains in-frame clones alone and is incomplete. Among around 400,000 clones listed, about 88% were seen once. Per germline, CDR1 SEHNR and CDR2 FQNEAQ (reference sequence). V gave up 5 bases and J gave up 0 bases, with 14 bases separating them. This CDR3 has 16 residues. J is TRBJ1-3 and V is TRBV7-9; no definite D call. Input material: PBMCs or T cells enriched from blood (not recorded which). The receptor comes from a young woman who had been exposed to COVID-19. In DNA form, the CDR3 reads TGTGCCAGCAGCAACCCCCACGGTGCCTCTGGAAACACCATATATTTT. This encodes CASSNPHGASGNTIYF.